The T cell receptor (beta chain) under discussion was sequenced for a study of T cells in women clearing cervical HPV infection. Study information: For cases, blood was sampled a median around 150 days after lesion detection, interquartile range roughly 80 to 200 days. With HLA typing for only a few women, HLA confounding remains possible.

The data were produced by immunoSEQ multiplex PCR, yet TCRdb's version contains in-frame clones alone and is incomplete. This sample contains 31,000 or so clones. Germline lookup yields CDR1 MRHNA and CDR2 SNTAGT. This CDR3 has 13 amino acids. To note about this clone: The missing CDR3 end, 3 residues past where the read stops, is filled in from the germline J gene.

The genes are TRBV6-4 and TRBJ2-3; 11 bases map to TRBD2. Sequencing was done on a sample of blood buffy coat. The receptor was derived from a woman aged 18 to 75 with a cervical HPV16 infection that either progressed to CIN3+ or cleared (not recorded which). The CDR3 here is CASSSGLAGPQYF. The sequenced part of the CDR3 DNA is TGTGCCAGCAGCTCAGGACTAGCGGGCCCG.